The 11 T cell receptor beta chains given below trace back to one sample, sequenced in a study of T cell repertoires in cytomegalovirus infection. Each CDR3 protein is one row after TCRdb ran MiXCR on the reads. The sample includes roughly 500,000 distinct CDR3 sequences, roughly a third of them seen just once. Their antigen targets remain unknown. Here the sequenced sample was cultured PBMCs, taken from culture after CMV antigen stimulation. The receptors stem from a human donor in good health (CMV status not recorded). Some clones in this sample may be carry-over from other donors' samples.

The V gene is TRBV29-1, the J gene TRBJ2-7; D remains unclear. Germline assignment: CDR1 SQVTM and CDR2 ANQGSEA. The CDR3 loop spans 9 amino acids. Trimming left V 6 bases short and J 5 bases short, with 5 bases between. CDR3: CSVSDEQYV. The CDR3 nucleotides read TGCAGCGTATCCGACGAGCAGTACGTC.

This clonotype was seen repeatedly, ten times or more. This chain connects TRBV24-1 to TRBJ2-7, with 10 bases lining up with TRBD1. After removal of 5 bases from V and 6 bases from J, the junction contained 6 bases not matched to a gene. This CDR3 is 14 amino acids long. Germline-derived CDR1 and CDR2 are KGHDR and SFDVKD. CDR3 nucleotides: TGTGCCACCAGTGGATCGACAGGGGGCTTCGAGCAGTACTTC. Protein: CATSGSTGGFEQYF.

J is TRBJ1-1 and V is TRBV4-1; possible D gene TRBD1, 5 bases. The V end lost 0 bases, the J end lost 6 bases, and 11 bases lay between the germline ends. The V gene's germline CDR1 is MGHRA and CDR2 YSYEKL. The CDR3 consists of 14 residues. Here the CDR3 reads CASSQETGLSEAFF. The CDR3, as DNA: TGCGCCAGCAGCCAAGAAACAGGCCTATCTGAAGCTTTCTTT.

This clonotype has a handful of counts. J is TRBJ2-7 and V is TRBV12-3 or TRBV12-4; 15 bases fit TRBD2. J gave up 7 bases and V 2 bases, and 6 bases lay outside the gene matches. This CDR3 region has 16 residues. CDR3 DNA sequence: TGTGCCAGCAGTTTAAGGAGGACTAGCGGGAGGGGAGAGCAGTACTTC. This encodes CASSLRRTSGRGEQYF.

The V gene is TRBV20-1, the J gene TRBJ2-5, with unresolved D. Looked up from germline, CDR1 is DFQATT and CDR2 is SNEGSKA (reference sequence). V lost 5 bases and J 0 bases, leaving 19 bases between the germline ends. There are 16 residues in the CDR3. In DNA, the CDR3 is TGCAGTGCTCCCATACAAAAGACCCAATACCAAGAGACCCAGTACTTC. It yields the protein CSAPIQKTQYQETQYF.

The chain uses TRBV6-5 and TRBJ1-3; D call uncertain. Trimming left V 2 bases short and J 0 bases short, with 5 bases between. Germline V CDR1 and CDR2: MNHEY, SVGAGI. The length of the CDR3 is 14 residues. The CDR3 loop is CASSYENSGNTIYF. In nucleotides, the CDR3 is TGTGCCAGCAGTTACGAGAACTCTGGAAACACCATATATTTT.

The V and J genes are TRBV7-9 and TRBJ2-7; tentatively, D is TRBD2 (6 bases). The CDR3 extends over 16 amino acids. V was pared by 0 bases and J by 4 bases, with 16 bases between. Germline V gene lookup returns CDR1 SEHNR and CDR2 FQNEAQ (reference sequence). CDR3: CASSLALGDFAYEQYV. For the CDR3, the DNA is TGTGCCAGCAGCTTAGCGCTTGGGGACTTCGCTTACGAGCAGTACGTC.

This clonotype was seen only once. V and J are TRBV9 and TRBJ1-5; tentatively, D is TRBD1 (6 bases). CDR1 is SGDLS, CDR2 YYNGEE, per germline. Trimming left V 0 bases short and J 5 bases short, with 12 bases between. The CDR3 has 15 residues. In DNA form, the CDR3 reads TGTGCCAGCAGCGTAGACGGGGGGCCATATCAGCCCCAGCATTTT. Translation gives CASSVDGGPYQPQHF.

This clonotype has more than one count but fewer than ten. V is TRBV6-5 and J is TRBJ1-1; D might be TRBD1 (6 bases). This CDR3 is built from 15 residues. Germline CDR1 MNHEY, CDR2 SVGAGI. Between the trimmed V and J ends, which lost 6 bases and 1 base, there was a span of 15 bases. This chain's CDR3 is CASRRNREPNTEAFF. The DNA for the CDR3 is TGTGCCAGCAGGAGGAACAGGGAGCCGAACACTGAAGCTTTCTTT.

This clonotype has a handful of counts. The chain joins TRBV12-3 or TRBV12-4 to TRBJ1-1; the D is unclear. This CDR3 is 14 amino acids long. V lost 1 base and J lost 0, with 6 bases in between. CDR3 loop: CASSLDGLNTEAFF. The CDR3, as DNA: TGTGCCAGCAGTTTAGACGGGCTGAACACTGAAGCTTTCTTT.

This clonotype came up a few times. The chain uses TRBV19 and TRBJ2-2; D is perhaps TRBD1 or TRBD2 (5 bases each). CDR1 is LNHDA and CDR2 is SQIVND in the germline V gene (reference sequence). The length of the CDR3 is 16 residues. The germline V and J ends were trimmed by 9 bases and 0 bases, with 17 bases remaining between them. As DNA, the CDR3 is TGTGCCAGCATACCACCGGGGCTAGCGAACACCGGGGAGCTGTTTTTT. It yields the protein CASIPPGLANTGELFF.